This T cell receptor beta chain was sequenced during a study of T cell changes during pregnancy in multiple sclerosis. CDR1 and CDR2 from the germline V gene are SNHLY and FYNNEI. V shed 6 bases, J shed 7 bases, and the junction held 5 bases outside the gene matches. The CDR3 contains 13 residues. Generated by immunoSEQ multiplex PCR, the TCRdb table keeps only in-frame clones and is missing some. The table shows 80,000 or so clones, with about 91% occurring only once. The chain links TRBV2 to TRBJ1-2, with TRBD1 matching over 10 bases. This TCR was sampled from a female donor with multiple sclerosis, enrolled in a pregnancy study. Sequencing used peripheral blood, obtained before pregnancy. CDR3 DNA: TGTGCCAGCAGCGACAGGGGGCTAGGTGGCTACACCTTC. Protein sequence: CASSDRGLGGYTF.